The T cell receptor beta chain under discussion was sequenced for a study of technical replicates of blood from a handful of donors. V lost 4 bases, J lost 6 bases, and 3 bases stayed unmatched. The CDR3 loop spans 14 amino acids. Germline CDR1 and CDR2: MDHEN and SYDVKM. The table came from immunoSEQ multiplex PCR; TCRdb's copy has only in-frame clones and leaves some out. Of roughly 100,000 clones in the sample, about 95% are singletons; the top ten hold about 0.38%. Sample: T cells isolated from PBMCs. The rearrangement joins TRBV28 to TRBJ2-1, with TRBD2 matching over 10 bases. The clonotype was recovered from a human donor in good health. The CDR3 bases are TGTGCCAGCAGTTCGTGGACTAGCGGCAATGAGCAGTTCTTC. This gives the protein CASSSWTSGNEQFF.